This T cell receptor beta chain was identified in a study of cytomegalovirus exposure and HLA in healthy donors. After removal of 0 bases from V and 5 bases from J, the junction contained 6 bases not matched to a gene. The length of the CDR3 is 16 residues. Looked up from germline, CDR1 is LGHNA and CDR2 is YNFKEQ. Findings and limits, study-wide: Presence/absence analyses assumed roughly uniform sequencing depth across donors, which may not hold. In a later analysis, TCR beta V- and J-gene trimming showed a link to a missense DCLRE1C variant. Overall, approximately 150 TCR beta chains were annotated as cytomegalovirus-associated.

As for this clone: Antigen unknown.

The PCR employed 60 Vbeta primers together with 13 Jbeta primers. Sequenced by immunoSEQ multiplex PCR; TCRdb stores in-frame clones only, minus some. Among fewer than 200,000 clones listed, 80% to 90% were seen once. The sequenced sample was PBMCs. This chain links TRBV4-2 with TRBJ1-5; 8 bases are shared with TRBD1. The sequence was obtained from a man between 18 and 29 years old in good health and CMV-seropositive. The CDR3: CASSQDRQGLHQPQHF. The DNA of the CDR3 is TGTGCCAGCAGCCAAGATCGACAGGGGTTACATCAGCCCCAGCATTTT.